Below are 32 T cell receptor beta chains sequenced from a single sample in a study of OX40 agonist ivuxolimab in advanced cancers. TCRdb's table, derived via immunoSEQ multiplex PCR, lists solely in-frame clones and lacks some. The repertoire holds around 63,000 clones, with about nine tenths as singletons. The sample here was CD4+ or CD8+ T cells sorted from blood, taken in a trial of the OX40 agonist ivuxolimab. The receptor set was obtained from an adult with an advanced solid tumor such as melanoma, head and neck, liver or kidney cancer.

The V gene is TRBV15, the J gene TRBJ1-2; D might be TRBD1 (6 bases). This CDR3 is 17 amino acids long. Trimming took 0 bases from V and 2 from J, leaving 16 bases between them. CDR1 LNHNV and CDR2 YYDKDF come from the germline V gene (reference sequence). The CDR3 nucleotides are TGTGCCACCAGCAGAGACACAGGGTCGTCGGAAAACTATGGCTACACCTTC. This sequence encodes CATSRDTGSSENYGYTF.

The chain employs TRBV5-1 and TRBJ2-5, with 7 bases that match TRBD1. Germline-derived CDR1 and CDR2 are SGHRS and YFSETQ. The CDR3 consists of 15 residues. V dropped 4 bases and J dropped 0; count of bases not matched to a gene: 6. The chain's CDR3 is CASSPGGTDQETQYF. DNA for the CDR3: TGCGCCAGCAGCCCCGGTGGGACAGACCAAGAGACCCAGTACTTC. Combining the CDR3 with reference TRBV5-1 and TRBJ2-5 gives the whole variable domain KAGVTQTPRYLIKTRGQQVTLSCSPISGHRSVSWYQQTPGQGLQFLFEYFSETQRNKGNFPGRFSGRQFSNSRSEMNVSTLELGDSALYLCASSPGGTDQETQYFGPGTRLLVL.

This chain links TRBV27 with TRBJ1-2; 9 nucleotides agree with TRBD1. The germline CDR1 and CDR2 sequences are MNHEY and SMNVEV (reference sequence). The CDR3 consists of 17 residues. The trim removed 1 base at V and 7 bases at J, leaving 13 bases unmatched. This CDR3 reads CASSLFGSLQGAGGYTF. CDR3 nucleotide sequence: TGTGCCAGCAGTTTATTTGGTTCGTTACAGGGGGCCGGTGGCTACACCTTC.

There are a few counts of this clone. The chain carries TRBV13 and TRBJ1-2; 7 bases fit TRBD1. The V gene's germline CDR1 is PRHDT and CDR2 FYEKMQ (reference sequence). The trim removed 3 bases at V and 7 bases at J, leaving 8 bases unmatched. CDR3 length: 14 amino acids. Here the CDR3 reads CASSFRQGEVGYTF. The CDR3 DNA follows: TGTGCCAGCAGCTTCCGACAGGGAGAGGTTGGCTACACCTTC.

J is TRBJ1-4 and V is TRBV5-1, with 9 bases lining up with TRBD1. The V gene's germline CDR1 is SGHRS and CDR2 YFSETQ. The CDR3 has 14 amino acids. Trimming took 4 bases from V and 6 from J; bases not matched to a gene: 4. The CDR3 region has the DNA TGCGCCAGCAGCCAGGGACAGGGTCATGAAAAACTGTTTTTT. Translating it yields CASSQGQGHEKLFF.

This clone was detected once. CDR3 DNA: TGTGCCAGCAGCGTTGAAGACCGCCGTACAGCTTTCTTT. Protein: CASSVEDRRTAFF. The gene calls are TRBV5-6 and TRBJ1-1; the D is unclear. V was clipped by 4 bases and J by 10 bases, with 17 bases between them. The germline CDR1 and CDR2 sequences are SGHDT and YYEEEE. The CDR3 totals 13 residues.

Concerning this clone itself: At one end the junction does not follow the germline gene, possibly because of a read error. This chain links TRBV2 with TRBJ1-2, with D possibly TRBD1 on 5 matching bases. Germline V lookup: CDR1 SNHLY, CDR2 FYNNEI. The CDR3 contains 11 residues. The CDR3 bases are TGTGCCAGCAGTGGGGACGGTCCTACCTCCTTC. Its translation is CASSGDGPTSF.

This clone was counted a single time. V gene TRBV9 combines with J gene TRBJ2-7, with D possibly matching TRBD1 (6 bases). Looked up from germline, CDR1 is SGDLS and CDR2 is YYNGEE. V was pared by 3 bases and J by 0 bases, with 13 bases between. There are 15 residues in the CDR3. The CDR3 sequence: CASSATGQNSYEQYF. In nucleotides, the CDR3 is TGTGCCAGCAGCGCCACGGGACAAAACTCCTACGAGCAGTACTTC.

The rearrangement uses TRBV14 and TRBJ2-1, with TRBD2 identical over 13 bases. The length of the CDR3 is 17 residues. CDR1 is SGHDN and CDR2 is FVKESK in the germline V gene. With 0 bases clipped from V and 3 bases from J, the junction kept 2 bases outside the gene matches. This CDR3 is CASSQETSGRYYNEQFF. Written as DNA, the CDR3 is TGTGCCAGCAGCCAAGAGACTAGCGGGAGGTACTACAATGAGCAGTTCTTC.

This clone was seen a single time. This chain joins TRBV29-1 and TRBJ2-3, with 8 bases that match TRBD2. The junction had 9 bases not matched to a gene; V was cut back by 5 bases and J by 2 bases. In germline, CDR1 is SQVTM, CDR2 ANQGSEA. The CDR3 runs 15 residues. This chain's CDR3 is CSVHGGLDNTDTQYF. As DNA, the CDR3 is TGCAGCGTTCACGGGGGACTAGACAACACAGATACGCAGTATTTT.

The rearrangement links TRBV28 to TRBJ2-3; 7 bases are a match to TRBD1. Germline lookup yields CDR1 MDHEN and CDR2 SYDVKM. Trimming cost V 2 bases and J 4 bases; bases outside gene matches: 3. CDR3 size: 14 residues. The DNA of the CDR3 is TGTGCCAGCAGTTTAGGGCAGGGGGCAGATACGCAGTATTTT. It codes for CASSLGQGADTQYF.

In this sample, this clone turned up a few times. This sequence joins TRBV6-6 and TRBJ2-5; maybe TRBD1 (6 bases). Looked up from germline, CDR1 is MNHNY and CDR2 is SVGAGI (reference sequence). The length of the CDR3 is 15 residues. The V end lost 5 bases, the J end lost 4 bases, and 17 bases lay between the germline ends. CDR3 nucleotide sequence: TGTGCCAGCAGTCGGACAGACCCTCTTGTAGAGACCCAGTACTTC. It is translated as CASSRTDPLVETQYF.

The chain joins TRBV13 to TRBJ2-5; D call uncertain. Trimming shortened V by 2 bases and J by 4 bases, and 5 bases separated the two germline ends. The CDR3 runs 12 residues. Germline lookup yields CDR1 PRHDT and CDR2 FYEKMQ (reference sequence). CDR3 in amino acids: CASSLSGETQYF. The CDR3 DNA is TGTGCCAGCAGCTTATCCGGAGAGACCCAGTACTTC.

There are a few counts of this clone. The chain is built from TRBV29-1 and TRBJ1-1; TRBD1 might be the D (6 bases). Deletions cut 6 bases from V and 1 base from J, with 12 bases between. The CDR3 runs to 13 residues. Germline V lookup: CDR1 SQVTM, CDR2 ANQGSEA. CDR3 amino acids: CSVTQGQNTEAFF. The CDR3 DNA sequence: TGCAGCGTCACCCAGGGACAGAACACTGAAGCTTTCTTT.

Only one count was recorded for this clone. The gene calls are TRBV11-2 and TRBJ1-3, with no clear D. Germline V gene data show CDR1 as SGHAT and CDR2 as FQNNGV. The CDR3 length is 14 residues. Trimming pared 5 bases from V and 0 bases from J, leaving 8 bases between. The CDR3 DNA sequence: TGTGCCAGCAGCCAAAGTCTCTCTGGAAACACCATATATTTT. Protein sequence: CASSQSLSGNTIYF. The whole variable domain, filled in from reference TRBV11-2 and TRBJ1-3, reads EAGVAQSPRYKIIEKRQSVAFWCNPISGHATLYWYQQILGQGPKLLIQFQNNGVVDDSQLPKDRFSAERLKGVDSTLKIQPAKLEDSAVYLCASSQSLSGNTIYFGEGSWLTVV.

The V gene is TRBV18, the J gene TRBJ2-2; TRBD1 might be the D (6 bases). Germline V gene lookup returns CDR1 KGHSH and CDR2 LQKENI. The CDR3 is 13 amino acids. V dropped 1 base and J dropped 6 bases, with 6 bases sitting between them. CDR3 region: CASSPQGAGELFF. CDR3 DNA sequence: TGTGCCAGCTCACCACAGGGGGCCGGGGAGCTGTTTTTT.

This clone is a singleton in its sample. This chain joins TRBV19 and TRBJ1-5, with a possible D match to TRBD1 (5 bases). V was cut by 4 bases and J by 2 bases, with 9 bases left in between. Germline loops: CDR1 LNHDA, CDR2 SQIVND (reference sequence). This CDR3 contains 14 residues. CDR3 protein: CASSTGGGNQPQHF. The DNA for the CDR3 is TGTGCCAGTAGTACCGGGGGGGGCAATCAGCCCCAGCATTTT.

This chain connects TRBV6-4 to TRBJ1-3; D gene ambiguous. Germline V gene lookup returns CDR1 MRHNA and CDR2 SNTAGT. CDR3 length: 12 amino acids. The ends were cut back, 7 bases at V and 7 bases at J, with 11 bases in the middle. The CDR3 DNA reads TGTGCCAGCATCGTTTTGGAGAACACCATATATTTT. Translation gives CASIVLENTIYF.

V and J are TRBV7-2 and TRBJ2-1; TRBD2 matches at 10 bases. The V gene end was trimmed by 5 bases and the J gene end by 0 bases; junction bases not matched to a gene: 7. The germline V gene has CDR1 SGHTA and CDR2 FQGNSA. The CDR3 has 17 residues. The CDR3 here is CASSQRLAGASYNEQFF. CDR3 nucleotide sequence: TGTGCCAGCAGCCAACGACTAGCGGGTGCCTCCTACAATGAGCAGTTCTTC.

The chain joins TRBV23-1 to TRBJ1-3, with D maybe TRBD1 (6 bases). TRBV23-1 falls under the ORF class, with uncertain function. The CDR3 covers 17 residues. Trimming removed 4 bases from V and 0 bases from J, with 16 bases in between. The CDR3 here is CASSPPDRHLSGNTIYF. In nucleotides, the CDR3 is TGCGCCAGCAGTCCTCCGGACAGACACCTCTCTGGAAACACCATATATTTT.

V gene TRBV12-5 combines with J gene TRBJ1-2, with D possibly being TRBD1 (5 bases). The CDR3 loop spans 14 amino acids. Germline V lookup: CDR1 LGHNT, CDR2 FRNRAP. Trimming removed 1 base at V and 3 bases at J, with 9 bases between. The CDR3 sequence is CASGLETGHYGYTF. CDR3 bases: TGTGCTAGTGGTTTGGAAACAGGCCACTATGGCTACACCTTC.

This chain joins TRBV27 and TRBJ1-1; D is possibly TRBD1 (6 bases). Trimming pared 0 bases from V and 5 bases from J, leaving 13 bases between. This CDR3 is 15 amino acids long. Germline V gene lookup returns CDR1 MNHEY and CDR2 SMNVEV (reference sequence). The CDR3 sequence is CASSLSRGARTEAFF. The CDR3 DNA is TGTGCCAGCAGTTTATCTCGGGGGGCAAGGACTGAAGCTTTCTTT.

CDR3 amino acids: CASSQDLGATDGATQYF. CDR3 nucleotides: TGCGCCAGCAGCCAAGATCTTGGAGCGACGGACGGGGCTACGCAGTATTTT. V and J are TRBV4-1 and TRBJ2-3; perhaps D is TRBD1 or TRBD2 (5 bases each). Germline assignment: CDR1 MGHRA and CDR2 YSYEKL. V lost 0 bases, J lost 8 bases, and 21 bases lay in between. The CDR3 has 17 amino acids.

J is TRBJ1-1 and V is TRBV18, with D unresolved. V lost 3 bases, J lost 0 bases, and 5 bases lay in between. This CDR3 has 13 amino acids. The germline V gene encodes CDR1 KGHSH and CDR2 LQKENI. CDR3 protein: CASSPGLNTEAFF. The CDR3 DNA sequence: TGTGCCAGCTCACCCGGGCTGAACACTGAAGCTTTCTTT.

This CDR3 is CASSNIDYGYTF. CDR3 DNA: TGTGCCAGCAGCAACATTGACTATGGCTACACCTTC. The rearrangement joins TRBV6-5 to TRBJ1-2; D remains unclear. The V gene lost 6 bases and the J gene lost 3 bases, with 8 bases spanning the gap. Germline V gene sequence: CDR1 MNHEY, CDR2 SVGAGI. This CDR3 has 12 residues.

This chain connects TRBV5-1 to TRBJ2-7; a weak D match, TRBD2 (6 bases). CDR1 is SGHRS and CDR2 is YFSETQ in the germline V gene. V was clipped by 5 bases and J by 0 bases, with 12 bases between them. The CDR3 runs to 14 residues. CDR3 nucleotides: TGCGCCAGCAGTAAGGACGGGAGCTCCTACGAGCAGTACTTC. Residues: CASSKDGSSYEQYF.

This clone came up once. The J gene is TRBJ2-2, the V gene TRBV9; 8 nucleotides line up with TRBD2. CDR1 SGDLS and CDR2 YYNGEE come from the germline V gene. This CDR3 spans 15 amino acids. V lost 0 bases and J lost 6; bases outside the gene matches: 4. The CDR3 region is CASSVAGTSAGELFF. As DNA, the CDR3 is TGTGCCAGCAGCGTAGCGGGGACTAGTGCCGGGGAGCTGTTTTTT.

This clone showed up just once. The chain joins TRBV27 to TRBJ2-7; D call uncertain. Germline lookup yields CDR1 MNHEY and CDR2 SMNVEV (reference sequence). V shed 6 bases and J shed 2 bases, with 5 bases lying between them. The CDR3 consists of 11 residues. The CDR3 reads CASRNAYEQYF. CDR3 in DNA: TGTGCCAGCAGAAATGCCTACGAGCAGTACTTC.

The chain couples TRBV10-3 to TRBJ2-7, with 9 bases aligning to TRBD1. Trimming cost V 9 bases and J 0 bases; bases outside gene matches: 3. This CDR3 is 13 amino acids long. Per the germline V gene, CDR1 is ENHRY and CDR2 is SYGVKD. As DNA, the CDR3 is TGTGCCATAGGACAGGGGCTCTCCTACGAGCAGTACTTC. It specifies CAIGQGLSYEQYF.

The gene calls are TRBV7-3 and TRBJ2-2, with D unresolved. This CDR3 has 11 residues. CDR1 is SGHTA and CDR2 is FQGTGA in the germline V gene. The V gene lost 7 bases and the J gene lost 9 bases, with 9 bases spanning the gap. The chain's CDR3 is CASTTTRELFF. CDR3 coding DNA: TGTGCCAGCACCACGACCAGGGAGCTGTTTTTT.

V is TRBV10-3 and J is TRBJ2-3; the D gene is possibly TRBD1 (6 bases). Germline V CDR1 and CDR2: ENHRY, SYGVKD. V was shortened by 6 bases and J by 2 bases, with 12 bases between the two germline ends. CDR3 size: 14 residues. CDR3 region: CAIRTDSNTDTQYF. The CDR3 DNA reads TGTGCCATCAGGACGGACAGCAACACAGATACGCAGTATTTT.

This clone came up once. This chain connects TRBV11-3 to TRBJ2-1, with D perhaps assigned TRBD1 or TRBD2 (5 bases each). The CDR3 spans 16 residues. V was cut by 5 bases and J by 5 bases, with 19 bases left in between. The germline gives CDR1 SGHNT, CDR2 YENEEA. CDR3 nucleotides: TGTGCCAGCAGCCTTTATCGGGGCGCGATTGACAATGAGCAGTTCTTC. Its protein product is CASSLYRGAIDNEQFF.